This note documents a single T cell receptor beta chain sequence. These data belong to a study of somatic mutations in cytotoxic T cells in rheumatoid arthritis. This table comes from immunoSEQ multiplex PCR, and its TCRdb copy is limited to in-frame clones, with some not included. This table holds about 7,000 clones, 60% to 75% found once. The V and J ends lost 6 bases and 2 bases, in that order; junction bases with no gene match: 6. The CDR3 extends over 15 amino acids. The V gene's germline CDR1 is SGHAT and CDR2 FQNNGV. V usage is TRBV11-2 and J usage is TRBJ2-5; TRBD2 aligns across 10 bases. The sample was CD8+ T cells sorted from blood. The receptor was isolated from an adult with rheumatoid arthritis. The CDR3, as DNA: TGTGCCAGCAGTGTCGGACTAGCGGAGCAAGAGACCCAGTACTTC. Translating gives CASSVGLAEQETQYF. The full variable domain, rest sourced from reference TRBV11-2 and TRBJ2-5, is EAGVAQSPRYKIIEKRQSVAFWCNPISGHATLYWYQQILGQGPKLLIQFQNNGVVDDSQLPKDRFSAERLKGVDSTLKIQPAKLEDSAVYLCASSVGLAEQETQYFGPGTRLLVL.